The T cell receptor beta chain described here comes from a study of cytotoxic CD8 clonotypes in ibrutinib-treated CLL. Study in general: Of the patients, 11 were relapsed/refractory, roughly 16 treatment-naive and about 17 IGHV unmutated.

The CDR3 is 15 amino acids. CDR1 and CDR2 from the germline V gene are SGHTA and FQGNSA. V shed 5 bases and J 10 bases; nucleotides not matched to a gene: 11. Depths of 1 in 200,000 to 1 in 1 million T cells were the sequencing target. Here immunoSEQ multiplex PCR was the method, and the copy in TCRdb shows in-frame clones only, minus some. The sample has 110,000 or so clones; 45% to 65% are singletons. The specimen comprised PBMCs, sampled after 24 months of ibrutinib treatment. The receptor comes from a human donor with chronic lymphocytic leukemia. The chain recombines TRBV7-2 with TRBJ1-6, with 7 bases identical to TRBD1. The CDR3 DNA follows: TGTGCCAGCAGCCGATCCCGGGACAGCGAATCACCCCTCCACTTT. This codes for CASSRSRDSESPLHF.